These 9 T cell receptor beta chains were all obtained from the same sample, sequenced in a study of blood T cell repertoires in COVID-19. TCRdb's table, derived via immunoSEQ multiplex PCR, lists solely in-frame clones and lacks some. The sample has roughly 40,000 clones; roughly 84% are singletons. Sequenced sample: peripheral blood. The origin of the receptors is a man in his 70s with acute or convalescent COVID-19.

This clone was observed once. The chain joins TRBV6-5 to TRBJ2-5; TRBD2 matches at 10 bases. With V trimmed by 4 bases and J by 2 bases, 4 bases remained unmatched. CDR1 MNHEY and CDR2 SVGAGI come from the germline V gene. The CDR3 loop spans 15 amino acids. CDR3 protein: CASSLGLARQETQYF. DNA of the CDR3: TGTGCCAGCAGTTTGGGACTAGCGAGGCAAGAGACCCAGTACTTC.

The chain has TRBV28 and TRBJ2-4; 7 bases map to TRBD1. Per the germline V gene, CDR1 is MDHEN and CDR2 is SYDVKM. Trimming removed 6 bases from V and 5 bases from J; junction bases left unmatched: 7. The CDR3 is 14 amino acids. CDR3 loop: CASRDRFAENIQYF. The CDR3 DNA follows: TGTGCCAGCAGGGACAGGTTCGCAGAAAACATTCAGTACTTC. Together with reference TRBV28 and TRBJ2-4, the CDR3 gives the full variable domain: DVKVTQSSRYLVKRTGEKVFLECVQDMDHENMFWYRQDPGLGLRLIYFSYDVKMKEKGDIPEGYSVSREKKERFSLILESASTNQTSMYLCASRDRFAENIQYFGAGTRLSVL.

The chain employs TRBV29-1 and TRBJ2-1; 8 nucleotides match TRBD2. Germline V gene sequence: CDR1 SQVTM, CDR2 ANQGSEA. The CDR3 is 12 residues long. J lost 8 bases, V lost 5 bases, and 5 bases had no gene match. In DNA form, the CDR3 reads TGCAGCGTTCGGACTAGCTGGGATGAGCAGTTCTTC. Protein product: CSVRTSWDEQFF.

The chain recombines TRBV5-1 with TRBJ1-2; D remains unclear. This CDR3 region has 15 residues. The ends were cut back, 1 base at V and 5 bases at J, with 15 bases in the middle. Germline V gene lookup returns CDR1 SGHRS and CDR2 YFSETQ. The CDR3 sequence is CASSLTAGAGYGYTF. DNA for the CDR3: TGCGCCAGCAGCTTGACGGCAGGCGCTGGGTATGGCTACACCTTC.

J is TRBJ2-1 and V is TRBV7-9, with D unresolved. Germline CDR1 is SEHNR and CDR2 is FQNEAQ (reference sequence). V shed 7 bases and J shed 2 bases, with 12 bases lying between them. The CDR3 totals 14 residues. The CDR3 DNA reads TGTGCCAGCACCTTGTATGGGCCCTACAATGAGCAGTTCTTC. As protein: CASTLYGPYNEQFF. The entire variable domain, with the rest obtained from reference TRBV7-9 and TRBJ2-1, is as follows: DTGVSQNPRHKITKRGQNVTFRCDPISEHNRLYWYRQTLGQGPEFLTYFQNEAQLEKSRLLSDRFSAERPKGSFSTLEIQRTEQGDSAMYLCASTLYGPYNEQFFGPGTRLTVL.

V usage is TRBV3-1 (or the pseudogene TRBV3-2) and J usage is TRBJ2-3; a possible D gene is TRBD1 (5 bases). Trimming took off 4 bases at V and 0 bases at J, with 14 bases between the two ends. CDR3 size: 16 residues. Germline lookup yields CDR1 LGHDT and CDR2 YNNKEL (reference sequence). In nucleotides, the CDR3 is TGTGCCAGCAGCCCTAGGACACTCACTAGCACAGATACGCAGTATTTT. Its translation is CASSPRTLTSTDTQYF.

In its sample, this clone was seen once. This chain connects TRBV6-5 to TRBJ1-1; D is possibly TRBD1 (6 bases). In germline, CDR1 is MNHEY, CDR2 SVGAGI. The V end lost 8 bases, the J end lost 1 base, and 11 bases lay between the germline ends. The CDR3 has 13 amino acids. The CDR3 here is CASSTGRNTEAFF. The CDR3 DNA reads as TGTGCCAGCTCAACAGGGCGGAACACTGAAGCTTTCTTT.

The J gene is TRBJ2-7, the V gene TRBV28, with 11 bases fitting TRBD2. The CDR3 contains 17 residues. From germline, CDR1 is MDHEN and CDR2 SYDVKM. V was clipped by 2 bases and J by 2 bases; unmatched bases: 8. CDR3 nucleotide sequence: TGTGCCAGCAGTTTAGGGGAAGGGACTAGCGGTACCTACGAGCAGTACTTC. This translates into CASSLGEGTSGTYEQYF.

J is TRBJ1-1 and V is TRBV29-1, with no clear D. The germline V gene encodes CDR1 SQVTM and CDR2 ANQGSEA. V was trimmed by 3 bases and J by 5 bases, leaving 7 bases between them. The CDR3 sequence is 11 residues long. The CDR3 here is CSVETGTEAFF. CDR3 DNA sequence: TGCAGCGTTGAGACTGGGACTGAAGCTTTCTTT.